These 3 T cell receptor beta chains came from one sample sequenced in a study of blood T cell repertoires in COVID-19 (dated by TCRdb to about 2020). Library preparation used the immunoSEQ multiplex PCR assay. TCRdb's version of the immuneACCESS table is confined to in-frame rearrangements and falls short of the full clone set. An unresolved V gene accounts for under half of the shortfall where checked; the remainder is of unknown origin. Present in this sample are roughly 260,000 clones, 88% of which were seen just once. 2.1% of the sample rests with the top ten. Specimen: peripheral blood. Receptors originate from a middle-aged woman who had recovered from COVID-19.

The gene calls are TRBV6-5 and TRBJ2-5; 10 bases are shared with TRBD1. V dropped 7 bases and J dropped 9; count of bases not matched to a gene: 11. The CDR3 spans 14 residues. Germline V gene sequence: CDR1 MNHEY, CDR2 SVGAGI. The CDR3 DNA reads TGTGCCAGCATACGGACAGGGGGTAGCTTGGCCCAGTACTTC. Its protein is CASIRTGGSLAQYF.

The chain's CDR3 is CATSEFSGTQKETQYF. CDR3 bases: TGTGCCACCAGTGAGTTTTCCGGGACACAAAAAGAGACCCAGTACTTC. The rearrangement joins TRBV24-1 to TRBJ2-5; D possibly corresponds to TRBD1 (6 bases). This CDR3 spans 16 amino acids. V lost 4 bases and J lost 3, with 17 bases in between. Germline V CDR1 and CDR2: KGHDR, SFDVKD.

The chain joins TRBV9 to TRBJ1-2; weak D call: TRBD1 (6 bases). With 4 bases removed from V and 6 bases from J, the gap between germline ends came to 19 bases. The CDR3 loop spans 15 amino acids. Per germline, CDR1 SGDLS and CDR2 YYNGEE. As DNA, the CDR3 is TGTGCCAGCAGCTTAGACAGGCTTCAGTGGAATGGCTACACCTTC. Translation: CASSLDRLQWNGYTF.